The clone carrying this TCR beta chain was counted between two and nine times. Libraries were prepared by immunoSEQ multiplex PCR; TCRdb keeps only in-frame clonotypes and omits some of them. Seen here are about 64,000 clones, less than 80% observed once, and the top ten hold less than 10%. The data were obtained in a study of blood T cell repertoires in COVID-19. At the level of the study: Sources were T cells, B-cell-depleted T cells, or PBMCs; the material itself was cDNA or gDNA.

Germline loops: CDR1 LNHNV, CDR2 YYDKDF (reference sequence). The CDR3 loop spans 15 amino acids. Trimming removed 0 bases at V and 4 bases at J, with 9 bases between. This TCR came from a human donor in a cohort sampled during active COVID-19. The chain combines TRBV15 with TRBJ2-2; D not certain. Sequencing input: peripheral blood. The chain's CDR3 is CATSRDPKSTGELFF. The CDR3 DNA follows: TGTGCCACCAGCAGAGACCCAAAATCCACCGGGGAGCTGTTTTTT.